Shown below are 5 T cell receptor beta chains from a single sample sequenced in a study of regulatory T cells in long-lasting Graves disease. Indicated time point: newly diagnosed GD, antithyroid drugs for less than 3 months. PBMC-derived RNA was used for the TCR library. The authors built TCR beta libraries using iRepertoire HTBI primers and Arm-PCR of CDR3 regions. TCRdb reprocessed the multiplex PCR reads with MiXCR, giving one entry per CDR3 protein. The table includes more than 400,000 distinct CDR3 sequences, around 15% detected once. This same sample was also taken into another study, of T cells in Graves' hyperthyroidism and ophthalmopathy.

The material sequenced was peripheral blood mononuclear cells (PBMCs), taken at new diagnosis, from a patient treated with antithyroid drugs. The receptor set was obtained from a man aged 40-55 years with Graves disease.

This chain connects TRBV2 to TRBJ1-1; TRBD1 agrees at 8 bases. V trimming: 10 bases; J trimming: 5 bases; junction bases outside the gene matches: 18. This CDR3 is 16 amino acids long. Germline-derived CDR1 and CDR2 are SNHLY and FYNNEI. CDR3 in DNA: TGTGCCACCTCGGGCCAGGGGGCTATTCGGGAAACTGAAGCTTTCTTT. Its protein product is CATSGQGAIRETEAFF.

This clonotype was found a few times. This rearrangement joins TRBV3-1 to TRBJ1-2; unclear D gene. V was cut by 3 bases and J by 0 bases, with 23 bases left in between. The CDR3 covers 19 residues. Germline CDR1 is LGHDT and CDR2 is YNNKEL (reference sequence). The CDR3 DNA reads TGTGCCAGCAGCCAGATGAGGGCTTCAGACGGAAAAGCTAACTATGGCTACACCTTC. Residues: CASSQMRASDGKANYGYTF.

This clonotype has at least ten counts. The chain couples TRBV11-2 to TRBJ2-7, with a weak D call TRBD2 (5 bases). Germline V gives CDR1 SGHAT, CDR2 FQNNGV. The CDR3 is 15 residues long. Trimming left V 2 bases short and J 2 bases short, with 13 bases between. The CDR3 here is CASSLLRDPTYEQYF. CDR3 nucleotides: TGTGCCAGCAGCTTATTGAGGGATCCTACCTACGAGCAGTACTTC.

This clonotype came up a few times. The rearrangement uses TRBV27 and TRBJ2-1, with TRBD2 identical over 9 bases. The V gene end was trimmed by 6 bases and the J gene end by 5 bases; junction bases not matched to a gene: 2. The CDR3 has 13 amino acids. CDR1 MNHEY and CDR2 SMNVEV come from the germline V gene (reference sequence). The CDR3 DNA sequence: TGTGCCAGCAGGACTAGCGGAGACAATGAGCAGTTCTTC. This sequence encodes CASRTSGDNEQFF.

Comments on this clonotype: An end of the junction does not agree with germline; a read error may underlie this. This chain connects TRBV28 to TRBJ2-1; 9 nucleotides align to TRBD1. CDR3 length: 15 residues. Germline V gene sequence: CDR1 MDHEN, CDR2 SYDVKM. The CDR3 reads CASSGPGQGYNERFF. The DNA of the CDR3 is TGTGCCAGCAGTGGGCCGGGACAGGGCTACAATGAGCGGTTCTTC.